The clone carrying this TCR beta chain has more than one count but fewer than ten. Its antigen is still unknown. The source of the sample is a study of early T cells in non-severe SARS-CoV-2 infection. V was clipped by 1 base and J by 9 bases, with 12 bases between them. The CDR3 extends over 12 amino acids. Looked up from germline, CDR1 is DFQATT and CDR2 is SNEGSKA (reference sequence). Study-wide results and caveats: Sequences matched to VDJdb favored anti-spike CD8 responses, while private and CD4 specificities were missed.

Each CDR3 protein is one row after TCRdb ran MiXCR on the 5' RACE reads. Of approximately 110,000 distinct CDR3 sequences in the sample, about 15% are singletons; the top ten hold 20% to 25%. The TCR originated in an adult who was a healthcare worker with PCR-confirmed SARS-CoV-2 infection or an uninfected control (not recorded which). Sequences were obtained from whole blood. The chain combines TRBV20-1 with TRBJ2-5; D is undetermined. The CDR3 DNA reads as TGCAGTGCTAGAGGGTTTGGTGGGTCCCAGTACTTC. Translating it yields CSARGFGGSQYF.